This T cell receptor (beta chain) was sequenced in a study of CD8 T cells in Susac syndrome. The CDR3 covers 15 residues. Per germline, CDR1 SGHRS and CDR2 YFSETQ. Deletions cut 0 bases from V and 2 bases from J, with 12 bases between. Reverse transcription of about 0.5 to 1 ug RNA used random hexamers. MiXCR, applied by TCRdb to the immunoSEQ multiplex PCR reads, yields one record per CDR3 protein. This sample has 200,000 or so distinct CDR3 sequences, with roughly 94% found just once. Findings and caveats of the study: Regarding the TCR sequencing and HLA analysis, the study admitted that a relatively small number of individuals were involved.

Turning to this clonotype: Antigen: not known.

V is TRBV5-1 and J is TRBJ2-7, with a possible D match to TRBD2 (6 bases). The sample comprised CD8+ T cells from PBMCs. This TCR came from a human donor with Susac syndrome. In nucleotides, the CDR3 is TGCGCCAGCAGCTTGGCTCTAGCGATGACCTACGAGCAGTACTTC. Amino acid sequence: CASSLALAMTYEQYF.